One sample yielded the 23 T cell receptor beta chains listed below, sequenced in a study of blood T cell repertoires in COVID-19. Sequencing was performed with immunoSEQ multiplex PCR; in TCRdb, only in-frame clones are kept and a portion is missing. The sample yields some 190,000 clones, 81% seen once. Source material: peripheral blood. The receptors originated from a middle-aged woman with COVID-19, enrolled during active disease.

V and J are TRBV4-2 and TRBJ2-1, with 13 bases fitting TRBD2. V shed 0 bases and J 6 bases; nucleotides not matched to a gene: 11. Germline loops: CDR1 LGHNA, CDR2 YNFKEQ. The CDR3 covers 19 residues. CDR3 in DNA: TGTGCCAGCAGCCAAGAGGTGATTGAGGGACTAGCGGGGAGCAATGAGCAGTTCTTC. It codes for CASSQEVIEGLAGSNEQFF.

The chain couples TRBV18 to TRBJ2-1; possible D gene TRBD1, 6 bases. This CDR3 is 14 amino acids long. Germline V gene sequence: CDR1 KGHSH, CDR2 LQKENI. V gave up 1 base and J gave up 8 bases, with 12 bases separating them. The DNA for the CDR3 is TGTGCCAGCTCACCACTAGGACAGTCTTATGAGCAGTTCTTC. It specifies CASSPLGQSYEQFF.

This rearrangement joins TRBV4-1 to TRBJ2-2; D might be TRBD1 (6 bases). The CDR3 spans 14 residues. CDR1 and CDR2 from the germline V gene are MGHRA and YSYEKL. V gave up 4 bases and J gave up 6 bases, with 12 bases separating them. CDR3 in amino acids: CASSPMDSSGELFF. CDR3 sequence (DNA): TGCGCCAGCAGCCCAATGGACAGCTCCGGGGAGCTGTTTTTT.

CDR3 in DNA: TGTGCCAGCAGCTTAGATTATAAGGGACAGGGGTATGGCTACACCTTC. As protein: CASSLDYKGQGYGYTF. V gene TRBV11-2 combines with J gene TRBJ1-2, with 10 positions matching TRBD1. The ends lost 0 bases at V and 5 bases at J; junction bases unmatched: 6. This CDR3 is 16 amino acids long. From germline, CDR1 is SGHAT and CDR2 FQNNGV.

V and J are TRBV6-5 and TRBJ2-5; 8 nucleotides line up with TRBD1. The CDR3 is 14 amino acids. V dropped 6 bases and J dropped 4; count of bases not matched to a gene: 7. Germline lookup yields CDR1 MNHEY and CDR2 SVGAGI. CDR3 loop: CASRYTGGGETQYF. Here the CDR3 DNA reads TGTGCCAGCAGATATACAGGGGGAGGAGAGACCCAGTACTTC.

The chain links TRBV6-6 to TRBJ2-1; maybe TRBD1 (6 bases). The CDR3 covers 16 residues. The V gene's germline CDR1 is MNHNY and CDR2 SVGAGI (reference sequence). Trimming took 5 bases from V and 4 from J, leaving 18 bases between them. CDR3: CASSPTGTSTYNEQFF. In nucleotides, the CDR3 is TGTGCCAGCAGTCCGACCGGGACATCCACTTACAATGAGCAGTTCTTC.

The chain links TRBV28 to TRBJ1-5, with D perhaps matching TRBD1 (5 bases). The CDR3 loop spans 17 amino acids. The ends were cut back, 3 bases at V and 5 bases at J, with 20 bases in the middle. Germline CDR1 MDHEN, CDR2 SYDVKM. The CDR3 loop is CASSFLGLVGADQPQHF. The CDR3 region has the DNA TGTGCCAGCAGTTTTTTGGGATTGGTAGGGGCGGATCAGCCCCAGCATTTT.

The chain couples TRBV28 to TRBJ2-5; D is unresolved. CDR1 and CDR2 from the germline V gene are MDHEN and SYDVKM. The CDR3 has 14 residues. V lost 3 bases, J lost 1 base, and 9 bases lay in between. This CDR3 reads CASSFFLGQETQYF. In DNA form, the CDR3 reads TGTGCCAGCAGTTTTTTCCTAGGCCAAGAGACCCAGTACTTC. Full variable domain (missing parts from reference TRBV28 and TRBJ2-5): DVKVTQSSRYLVKRTGEKVFLECVQDMDHENMFWYRQDPGLGLRLIYFSYDVKMKEKGDIPEGYSVSREKKERFSLILESASTNQTSMYLCASSFFLGQETQYFGPGTRLLVL.

The J gene is TRBJ2-2, the V gene TRBV7-3; 8 nucleotides line up with TRBD2. This CDR3 has 17 amino acids. With 2 bases clipped from V and 6 bases from J, the junction kept 11 bases outside the gene matches. CDR1 is SGHTA and CDR2 is FQGTGA in the germline V gene. The CDR3 region is CASSLLGSSGYPGELFF. The DNA of the CDR3 is TGTGCCAGCAGCTTATTAGGTTCTAGCGGGTATCCCGGGGAGCTGTTTTTT.

The genes are TRBV7-8 and TRBJ2-1, with 8 bases lining up with TRBD1. The length of the CDR3 is 13 residues. Germline CDR1 is SGHVS and CDR2 is FQNEAQ. V lost 5 bases and J lost 7; bases outside the gene matches: 4. The CDR3 nucleotides read TGTGCCAGCAGCCCCAGGACAGGGAATGAGCAGTTCTTC. Translated, it gives CASSPRTGNEQFF.

The V gene is TRBV3-1 (or the pseudogene TRBV3-2), the J gene TRBJ1-4, with 9 bases lining up with TRBD1. Germline CDR1 reads LGHDT; CDR2 reads YNNKEL (reference sequence). Trimming removed 2 bases from V and 7 bases from J; junction bases left unmatched: 5. This CDR3 is 15 amino acids long. The CDR3 is CASSQQGQGTEKLFF. The CDR3 region has the DNA TGTGCCAGCAGCCAACAAGGACAGGGGACTGAAAAACTGTTTTTT.

In the case of this clone: Compared with germline, one end of the junction differs, possibly owing to a read error. The genes are TRBV12-3 or TRBV12-4 and TRBJ1-4; 8 nucleotides agree with TRBD1. This CDR3 has 12 amino acids. The CDR3 nucleotides are TGTGCCAGCAGTTTATCAGGGGGCTCTCTGATTTTT. Translated, it gives CASSLSGGSLIF.

The V call is TRBV6-5, the J call TRBJ2-1, with TRBD2 matching over 7 bases. The V gene's germline CDR1 is MNHEY and CDR2 SVGAGI. This CDR3 comprises 16 residues. J gave up 3 bases and V 4 bases, and 9 bases lay outside the gene matches. The CDR3 loop is CASSSIITGGYNEQFF. The CDR3 coding sequence is TGTGCCAGCAGTTCCATCATTACGGGGGGCTACAATGAGCAGTTCTTC.

This clone was seen a single time. J is TRBJ1-2 and V is TRBV5-5; 9 bases align to TRBD1. Trimming removed 3 bases from V and 8 bases from J; junction bases left unmatched: 11. From germline, CDR1 is SGHKS and CDR2 YYEKEE (reference sequence). The CDR3 is 15 residues long. The CDR3 is CASSSVSSQGAGYTF. The CDR3 DNA follows: TGTGCCAGCAGCTCCGTATCGTCACAGGGGGCGGGCTACACCTTC.

V and J are TRBV4-1 and TRBJ1-1; TRBD1 aligns across 7 bases. Germline V gene lookup returns CDR1 MGHRA and CDR2 YSYEKL. V dropped 4 bases and J dropped 0; count of bases not matched to a gene: 5. The CDR3 extends over 15 amino acids. DNA of the CDR3: TGCGCCAGCAGCCGATCGACAGGGATGAACACTGAAGCTTTCTTT. Amino acid sequence: CASSRSTGMNTEAFF.

This clone appeared a single time. This sequence joins TRBV5-4 and TRBJ1-2; possibly TRBD1 for D (5 bases). CDR3 length: 13 residues. Trimming shortened V by 4 bases and J by 8 bases, and 15 bases separated the two germline ends. Per the germline V gene, CDR1 is SGHNT and CDR2 is YYREEE (reference sequence). The CDR3 reads CASSSGSGLGYTF. The CDR3 DNA is TGTGCCAGCAGCAGCGGGTCAGGGTTGGGCTACACCTTC.

V is TRBV30 and J is TRBJ2-7; weak D call: TRBD1 (5 bases). Per the germline V gene, CDR1 is GTSNPN and CDR2 is SVGIG (reference sequence). CDR3 length equals 11 residues. V was trimmed by 2 bases and J by 4 bases, leaving 6 bases between them. CDR3 DNA sequence: TGTGCCTGGAGTCAGGGTTACGAGCAGTACTTC. This gives the protein CAWSQGYEQYF.

This chain links TRBV30 with TRBJ2-1; 7 bases are a match to TRBD1. Germline V gene sequence: CDR1 GTSNPN, CDR2 SVGIG (reference sequence). This CDR3 has 13 amino acids. Trimming cost V 4 bases and J 7 bases; bases outside gene matches: 7. This CDR3 is CAWNRQGRNEQFF. The CDR3 coding sequence is TGTGCCTGGAACCGACAGGGCAGGAATGAGCAGTTCTTC.

The chain links TRBV12-3 or TRBV12-4 to TRBJ1-2; D gene unclear. Trimming took 6 bases from V and 0 from J, leaving 8 bases between them. This CDR3 has 13 amino acids. CDR3 nucleotides: TGTGCCAGCAGGGGGAGTTCTAACTATGGCTACACCTTC. As protein: CASRGSSNYGYTF.

Of note for this clone: Its ends do not fully match the called genes, so a read error is possible. The chain combines TRBV7-6 with TRBJ2-7, with no clear D. The CDR3 consists of 13 residues. Per the germline V gene, CDR1 is SGHVS and CDR2 is FNYEAQ. CDR3 region: CASSPAWSYEQYF. The CDR3 DNA is TGTGCCAGCAGCCCCGCCTGGTCCTATGAGCAGTACTTC.

This chain links TRBV6-5 with TRBJ1-1; 7 nucleotides match TRBD1. From germline, CDR1 is MNHEY and CDR2 SVGAGI. V lost 7 bases to trimming and J lost 0 bases; unmatched junction nucleotides: 5. The CDR3 loop spans 14 amino acids. CDR3 nucleotide sequence: TGTGCCAGCAATGGCAGGGGGGTGAACACTGAAGCTTTCTTT. Translation gives CASNGRGVNTEAFF.

This chain links TRBV11-1 with TRBJ2-1; TRBD1 matches at 7 bases. V was clipped by 5 bases and J by 4 bases; unmatched bases: 2. Germline assignment: CDR1 SGHAT and CDR2 FQDESV (reference sequence). This CDR3 has 13 amino acids. For the CDR3, the DNA is TGTGCCAGCAGCCAGGGACAGTACAATGAGCAGTTCTTC. It codes for CASSQGQYNEQFF.

This sequence joins TRBV30 and TRBJ1-2; tentatively, D is TRBD1 (5 bases). The CDR3 loop spans 13 amino acids. CDR1 is GTSNPN, CDR2 SVGIG, per germline (reference sequence). Trimming left V 4 bases short and J 3 bases short, with 12 bases between. DNA for the CDR3: TGTGCCTGGACCTTCAGGGAATACTATGGCTACACCTTC. Its protein is CAWTFREYYGYTF. The entire variable domain, with the rest obtained from reference TRBV30 and TRBJ1-2, is as follows: SQTIHQWPATLVQPVGSPLSLECTVEGTSNPNLYWYRQAAGRGLQLLFYSVGIGQISSEVPQNLSASRPQDRQFILSSKKLLLSDSGFYLCAWTFREYYGYTFGSGTRLTVV.